Following are 18 T cell receptor beta chains from one sample sequenced in a study of PD-L1 blockade in urothelial cancer. Clones were sequenced by immunoSEQ multiplex PCR, and TCRdb holds only the in-frame ones, with some missing. The sample gives around 45,000 clones, more than 75% of which show up once; 13% to 15% is in the top ten. Specimen: PBMCs, collected around atezolizumab (anti-PD-L1) treatment. These receptors all come from a woman aged 55-75 years with urothelial cancer.

The rearrangement links TRBV6-6 to TRBJ2-3, with 7 bases matching TRBD2. The CDR3 length is 15 residues. Unmatched junction bases numbered 3, after V lost 0 bases and J lost 3 bases. The germline CDR1 and CDR2 sequences are MNHNY and SVGAGI (reference sequence). The CDR3 sequence: CASSYSPGRTDTQYF. CDR3 sequence (DNA): TGTGCCAGCAGTTACTCCCCCGGGAGGACAGATACGCAGTATTTT.

The V call is TRBV11-3, the J call TRBJ2-2, with D possibly matching TRBD2 (5 bases). Germline CDR1 SGHNT, CDR2 YENEEA. V was trimmed by 5 bases and J by 6 bases, leaving 13 bases between them. CDR3 length: 14 amino acids. The CDR3 sequence: CASSTGSGAGELFF. Here the CDR3 DNA reads TGTGCCAGCAGCACGGGGAGCGGAGCCGGGGAGCTGTTTTTT.

There are a few counts of this clone. The gene calls are TRBV28 and TRBJ2-4; 10 nucleotides line up with TRBD2. The V gene end was trimmed by 0 bases and the J gene end by 3 bases; junction bases not matched to a gene: 17. There are 21 residues in the CDR3. Germline V gene sequence: CDR1 MDHEN, CDR2 SYDVKM. In DNA, the CDR3 is TGTGCCAGCAGTTTATGGGGGGGGAGTAGCGGGAGGAAGCCCTACAAAAACATTCAGTACTTC. Translated, it gives CASSLWGGSSGRKPYKNIQYF.

Judged by abundance, this clone is medium-sized (0.01 to 0.1%). This chain connects TRBV19 to TRBJ2-7; D possibly corresponds to TRBD2 (6 bases). Trimming pared 10 bases from V and 1 base from J, leaving 17 bases between. The CDR3 runs 14 residues. Germline CDR1 and CDR2: LNHDA and SQIVND (reference sequence). In nucleotides, the CDR3 is TGTGCCACCTCCCCGGGGGTCCTTTCCTACGAGCAGTACTTC. This codes for CATSPGVLSYEQYF. The complete variable domain, with remaining parts taken from reference TRBV19 and TRBJ2-7, reads DGGITQSPKYLFRKEGQNVTLSCEQNLNHDAMYWYRQDPGQGLRLIYYSQIVNDFQKGDIAEGYSVSREKKESFPLTVTSAQKNPTAFYLCATSPGVLSYEQYFGPGTRLTVT.

This rearrangement joins TRBV10-1 to TRBJ1-2, with 7 positions matching TRBD1. CDR1 and CDR2 from the germline V gene are WNHNN and SYGVQD (reference sequence). The CDR3 runs to 14 residues. With 9 bases clipped from V and 2 bases from J, the junction kept 9 bases outside the gene matches. CDR3 nucleotides: TGCGCCAGGAGACCGGGACAGCCAAACTATGGCTACACCTTC. Residues: CARRPGQPNYGYTF.

The chain recombines TRBV20-1 with TRBJ2-1, with D possibly TRBD2 on 6 matching bases. CDR1 DFQATT and CDR2 SNEGSKA come from the germline V gene (reference sequence). The CDR3 loop spans 11 amino acids. Trimming left V 5 bases short and J 8 bases short, with 10 bases between. The CDR3 DNA follows: TGCAGTGCTGTCTCGGGAGATGAGCAGTTCTTC. Protein: CSAVSGDEQFF.

The gene calls are TRBV9 and TRBJ2-3; a possible D gene is TRBD2 (6 bases). CDR3 length: 13 amino acids. V lost 7 bases and J lost 2, with 11 bases in between. Germline V gives CDR1 SGDLS, CDR2 YYNGEE. DNA for the CDR3: TGTGCCAGCTCGGGGGAACTCACAGATACGCAGTATTTT. It translates to CASSGELTDTQYF. The full variable domain, with the rest looked up from reference TRBV9 and TRBJ2-3, is DSGVTQTPKHLITATGQRVTLRCSPRSGDLSVYWYQQSLDQGLQFLIQYYNGEERAKGNILERFSAQQFPDLHSELNLSSLELGDSALYFCASSGELTDTQYFGPGTRLTVL.

V gene TRBV5-4 combines with J gene TRBJ1-1; 10 nucleotides line up with TRBD1. The CDR3 covers 15 residues. Germline V gives CDR1 SGHNT, CDR2 YYREEE (reference sequence). Unmatched junction bases numbered 6, after V lost 4 bases and J lost 3 bases. The CDR3 reads CASSNGGQGYTEAFF. Here the CDR3 DNA reads TGTGCCAGCAGCAACGGGGGACAGGGGTACACTGAAGCTTTCTTT. The full variable domain, completed using reference TRBV5-4 and TRBJ1-1, is ETGVTQSPTHLIKTRGQQVTLRCSSQSGHNTVSWYQQALGQGPQFIFQYYREEENGRGNFPPRFSGLQFPNYSSELNVNALELDDSALYLCASSNGGQGYTEAFFGQGTRLTVV.

This chain uses TRBV6-5 with TRBJ1-5, with D perhaps matching TRBD1 (6 bases). This CDR3 comprises 14 residues. With 6 bases removed from V and 0 bases from J, the gap between germline ends came to 9 bases. Germline V lookup: CDR1 MNHEY, CDR2 SVGAGI. CDR3 protein: CASRVDSSNQPQHF. CDR3 DNA sequence: TGTGCCAGCAGGGTGGACAGTAGCAATCAGCCCCAGCATTTT.

The chain uses TRBV7-8 and TRBJ2-5; TRBD2 aligns across 7 bases. From germline, CDR1 is SGHVS and CDR2 FQNEAQ. V trimming: 5 bases; J trimming: 3 bases; junction bases outside the gene matches: 21. This CDR3 spans 19 amino acids. CDR3 sequence reads: CASSPRTLTTTGGEETQYF. Here the CDR3 DNA reads TGTGCCAGCAGCCCCCGGACGCTCACGACCACTGGGGGGGAAGAGACCCAGTACTTC.

The chain links TRBV10-1 to TRBJ2-3; a possible D gene is TRBD1 (5 bases). In germline, CDR1 is WNHNN, CDR2 SYGVQD (reference sequence). CDR3 length equals 17 residues. The V and J ends lost 6 bases and 0 bases respectively, with 19 bases between them. The CDR3 region is CASSQGVGGPSTDTQYF. CDR3 DNA sequence: TGCGCCAGCAGCCAGGGCGTCGGCGGACCTAGCACAGATACGCAGTATTTT.

The V gene is TRBV11-2, the J gene TRBJ2-7; possibly TRBD2 for D (5 bases). The V gene's germline CDR1 is SGHAT and CDR2 FQNNGV. The CDR3 is 14 amino acids. The V gene lost 2 bases and the J gene lost 2 bases, with 10 bases spanning the gap. The CDR3 reads CASSLYRGTYEQYF. CDR3 DNA sequence: TGTGCCAGCAGCTTATACCGGGGTACCTACGAGCAGTACTTC.

V is TRBV28 and J is TRBJ2-7; D is unresolved. The germline gives CDR1 MDHEN, CDR2 SYDVKM. The CDR3 runs 12 residues. Deletions cut 6 bases from V and 7 bases from J, with 13 bases between. The CDR3: CASSTPTGEQYF. In nucleotides, the CDR3 is TGTGCCAGCAGCACGCCGACCGGGGAGCAGTACTTC.

This clone was recorded many times. The chain carries TRBV18 and TRBJ1-2; a weak D match, TRBD1 (6 bases). In germline, CDR1 is KGHSH, CDR2 LQKENI. Trimming removed 6 bases at V and 4 bases at J, with 18 bases between. The CDR3 runs to 15 residues. This CDR3 reads CASSRPMGASYGYTF. CDR3 bases: TGTGCCAGCTCCCGACCTATGGGGGCCTCCTATGGCTACACCTTC.

This rearrangement joins TRBV6-5 to TRBJ1-1; D not certain. CDR3 size: 15 residues. Trimming cost V 1 base and J 1 base, with 10 bases left between them. Germline V gene lookup returns CDR1 MNHEY and CDR2 SVGAGI. The CDR3 DNA sequence: TGTGCCAGCAGTTACTGGGGAGGCAGGAACACTGAAGCTTTCTTT. Encoded protein: CASSYWGGRNTEAFF.

The rearrangement uses TRBV2 and TRBJ1-2; TRBD1 matches 12 bases. The trim removed 6 bases at V and 5 bases at J, leaving 10 bases unmatched. The CDR3 runs 16 residues. CDR1 and CDR2 (germline): SNHLY, FYNNEI. DNA of the CDR3: TGTGCCAGCAGACCGGGACAGGGGGCGCCCAATTATGGCTACACCTTC. Its translation is CASRPGQGAPNYGYTF.

The rearrangement uses TRBV5-4 and TRBJ1-1; D is unclear. CDR1 is SGHNT, CDR2 YYREEE, per germline (reference sequence). Trimming took 4 bases from V and 1 from J, leaving 8 bases between them. The CDR3 totals 13 residues. The CDR3 DNA is TGTGCCAGCAGCCAATACAGGAACACTGAAGCTTTCTTT. Protein product: CASSQYRNTEAFF.

Only one count was recorded for this clone. The junction and the germline gene differ at one end; a read error may be behind it. The rearrangement links TRBV9 to TRBJ2-2; D might be TRBD2 (5 bases). CDR3 length: 14 amino acids. The V gene's germline CDR1 is SGDLS and CDR2 YYNGEE. This CDR3 is CASSVGGNTGELFF. CDR3 nucleotides: TGTGCCAGCAGCGTAGGAGGGAACACCGGGGAACTGTTTTTT.